This entry lists 16 T cell receptor beta chains sequenced from one sample in a study of a mutant IDH1 vaccine in newly diagnosed glioma (dated by TCRdb to the early 2020s). The label giving this sample's time point can be read as: week 11, during vaccination. Each vaccine dose was 300 ug of a 20-mer mutant IDH1 peptide in Montanide, given subcutaneously with topical imiquimod. Receptor amplification or capture employed the immunoSEQ multiplex PCR assay. Entries here come from immuneACCESS through TCRdb and include only in-frame sequences with V and J called. Some clones fail to appear in such tables; in the studies checked, an unresolved V gene covers under half of the shortfall, and the cause of the remainder is unknown. The sample records roughly 70,000 clones, 70% to 85% of which are singletons. Around 8.2% of the sample lies in the top ten. No antigen is known for these receptors. The input for sequencing was PBMCs, taken from a glioma patient whose treatment included an IDH1 peptide vaccine. These receptors were taken from a woman between 45 and 65 years old with glioma.

The chain joins TRBV6-1 to TRBJ2-1; a possible D gene is TRBD1 (5 bases). The CDR3 runs to 11 residues. Trimming removed 7 bases at V and 11 bases at J, with 12 bases between. Germline CDR1 MNHNS, CDR2 SASEGT. CDR3 protein: CASIDRVKQFF. As DNA, the CDR3 is TGTGCCAGCATAGACAGAGTCAAGCAGTTCTTC.

There are a few counts of this clone. V is TRBV28 and J is TRBJ1-1, with D unresolved. The CDR3 consists of 12 residues. The germline V gene has CDR1 MDHEN and CDR2 SYDVKM. V lost 6 bases to trimming and J lost 7 bases, with 12 bases between them. The CDR3 DNA sequence: TGTGCCAGCAGACTATGGACGGATGAAGCTTTCTTT. Translation: CASRLWTDEAFF.

This sequence joins TRBV7-3 and TRBJ2-3; D is possibly TRBD1 (5 bases). V lost 2 bases and J 3 bases, leaving 18 bases between the germline ends. Looked up from germline, CDR1 is SGHTA and CDR2 is FQGTGA. The CDR3 extends over 17 amino acids. CDR3 in DNA: TGTGCCAGCAGCTTAGGGTCCAGGGCCACTTCTACAGATACGCAGTATTTT. Its protein product is CASSLGSRATSTDTQYF.

The V call is TRBV5-1, the J call TRBJ2-3; TRBD2 might be the D (6 bases). V lost 4 bases to trimming and J lost 0 bases, with 12 bases between them. Per germline, CDR1 SGHRS and CDR2 YFSETQ. The CDR3 is 15 amino acids. CDR3 sequence reads: CASSLAGLSTDTQYF. As DNA, the CDR3 is TGCGCCAGCAGCCTCGCGGGGCTTAGCACAGATACGCAGTATTTT.

The chain carries TRBV6-1 and TRBJ1-5, with D possibly matching TRBD1 (5 bases). Germline CDR1 and CDR2: MNHNS and SASEGT. There are 14 residues in the CDR3. Trimming took off 6 bases at V and 5 bases at J, with 14 bases between the two ends. The CDR3 protein is CASSRGGLDQPQHF. Here the CDR3 DNA reads TGTGCCAGCAGCCGGGGGGGTCTGGATCAGCCCCAGCATTTT.

The chain is built from TRBV5-1 and TRBJ2-5; D gene ambiguous. The V and J ends lost 4 bases and 5 bases respectively, with 18 bases between them. This CDR3 is built from 15 residues. Germline CDR1 SGHRS, CDR2 YFSETQ. The DNA for the CDR3 is TGCGCCAGCAGCCCCGCTTTTGGAGCTACGGAGACCCAGTACTTC. Translation gives CASSPAFGATETQYF.

The chain links TRBV7-2 to TRBJ2-5; D gene ambiguous. In germline, CDR1 is SGHTA, CDR2 FQGNSA. V was cut by 3 bases and J by 6 bases, with 5 bases left in between. There are 11 residues in the CDR3. The CDR3 region is CASSLGKTQYF. CDR3 nucleotides: TGTGCCAGCAGCTTGGGGAAGACCCAGTACTTC.

The chain uses TRBV18 and TRBJ2-7; TRBD1 matches 8 bases. Per germline, CDR1 KGHSH and CDR2 LQKENI. The CDR3 runs 14 residues. V lost 3 bases to trimming and J lost 3 bases; unmatched junction nucleotides: 4. The CDR3 sequence is CASSPGQAGYEQYF. Here the CDR3 DNA reads TGTGCCAGCTCACCGGGACAGGCAGGCTACGAGCAGTACTTC.

This chain joins TRBV2 and TRBJ2-7, with a tentative D call TRBD2 (6 bases). This CDR3 has 15 amino acids. Looked up from germline, CDR1 is SNHLY and CDR2 is FYNNEI. The ends were cut back, 6 bases at V and 0 bases at J, with 15 bases in the middle. CDR3 nucleotides: TGTGCCAGCAGGGAGGGACGGGCGAGCTCCTACGAGCAGTACTTC. Amino acid sequence: CASREGRASSYEQYF.

The chain employs TRBV6-5 and TRBJ1-2, with D perhaps matching TRBD1 (5 bases). The length of the CDR3 is 12 residues. V lost 6 bases and J 10 bases, leaving 15 bases between the germline ends. CDR1 is MNHEY, CDR2 SVGAGI, per germline. This chain's CDR3 is CASSRDSFIYTF. The DNA for the CDR3 is TGTGCCAGCAGCCGGGACTCCTTTATCTACACCTTC.

V and J are TRBV4-1 and TRBJ1-2; D gene unclear. Trimming cost V 2 bases and J 7 bases, with 20 bases left between them. Germline V gene sequence: CDR1 MGHRA, CDR2 YSYEKL. This CDR3 comprises 16 residues. CDR3 DNA: TGCGCCAGCAGCCAATCCCCCGTTTACATGGTCGGTGGCTACACCTTC. Translation gives CASSQSPVYMVGGYTF.

The V and J genes are TRBV21-1 and TRBJ2-7. TRBV21-1 is a listed pseudogene. CDR3 length: 15 residues. CDR3 protein: CASSKCEDGEPEQYF. The CDR3 bases are TGTGCCAGCAGCAAATGCGAGGACGGAGAACCCGAGCAGTACTTC.

J is TRBJ1-2 and V is TRBV6-1, with D maybe TRBD1 (6 bases). The CDR3 covers 18 residues. Between the trimmed V and J ends, which lost 4 bases and 3 bases, there was a span of 24 bases. Germline-derived CDR1 and CDR2 are MNHNS and SASEGT. Here the CDR3 DNA reads TGTGCCAGCAGTGCTGGAGGCAGGGGACTCCCTGGTGACTATGGCTACACCTTC. It translates to CASSAGGRGLPGDYGYTF.

This rearrangement joins TRBV6-6 to TRBJ2-1, with 12 bases fitting TRBD2. This CDR3 is built from 16 residues. V was clipped by 6 bases and J by 5 bases; unmatched bases: 8. Germline CDR1 and CDR2: MNHNY and SVGAGI (reference sequence). CDR3 DNA: TGTGCCAGCAGACCATCCCTAGCGGGGGGGGACAATGAGCAGTTCTTC. Translation gives CASRPSLAGGDNEQFF.

The rearrangement links TRBV6-5 to TRBJ2-5; D is perhaps TRBD2 (6 bases). The CDR3 is 15 amino acids. Trimming removed 0 bases at V and 2 bases at J, with 10 bases between. Germline V gene sequence: CDR1 MNHEY, CDR2 SVGAGI. The CDR3 spells CASSYSIGLQETQYF. In DNA form, the CDR3 reads TGTGCCAGCAGTTACTCGATAGGACTACAAGAGACCCAGTACTTC.

The chain couples TRBV6-1 to TRBJ2-1; 15 bases match TRBD2. V was clipped by 7 bases and J by 4 bases; unmatched bases: 2. Germline CDR1 MNHNS, CDR2 SASEGT. The CDR3 has 15 residues. Here the CDR3 reads CASTGLAGGYNEQFF. DNA of the CDR3: TGTGCCAGCACCGGACTAGCGGGGGGGTACAATGAGCAGTTCTTC.